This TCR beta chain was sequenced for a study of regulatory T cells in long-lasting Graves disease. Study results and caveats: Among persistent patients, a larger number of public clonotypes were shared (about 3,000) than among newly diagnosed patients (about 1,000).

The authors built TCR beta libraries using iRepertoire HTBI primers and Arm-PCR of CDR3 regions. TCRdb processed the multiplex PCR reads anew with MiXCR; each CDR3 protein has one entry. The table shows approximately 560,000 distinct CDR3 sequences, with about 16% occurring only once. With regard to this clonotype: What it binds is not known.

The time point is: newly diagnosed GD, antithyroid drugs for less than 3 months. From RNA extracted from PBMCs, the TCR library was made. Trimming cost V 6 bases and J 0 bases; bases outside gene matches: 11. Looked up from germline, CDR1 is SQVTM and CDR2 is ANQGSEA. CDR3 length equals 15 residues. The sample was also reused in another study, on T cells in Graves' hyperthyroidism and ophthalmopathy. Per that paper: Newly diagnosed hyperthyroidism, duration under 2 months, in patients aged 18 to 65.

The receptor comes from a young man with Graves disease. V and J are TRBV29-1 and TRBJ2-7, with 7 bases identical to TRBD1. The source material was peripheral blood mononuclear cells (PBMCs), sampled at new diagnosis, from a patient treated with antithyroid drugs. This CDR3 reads CSVRGSGGSSYEQYF. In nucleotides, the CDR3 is TGCAGCGTAAGGGGGTCAGGGGGAAGCTCCTACGAGCAGTACTTC.